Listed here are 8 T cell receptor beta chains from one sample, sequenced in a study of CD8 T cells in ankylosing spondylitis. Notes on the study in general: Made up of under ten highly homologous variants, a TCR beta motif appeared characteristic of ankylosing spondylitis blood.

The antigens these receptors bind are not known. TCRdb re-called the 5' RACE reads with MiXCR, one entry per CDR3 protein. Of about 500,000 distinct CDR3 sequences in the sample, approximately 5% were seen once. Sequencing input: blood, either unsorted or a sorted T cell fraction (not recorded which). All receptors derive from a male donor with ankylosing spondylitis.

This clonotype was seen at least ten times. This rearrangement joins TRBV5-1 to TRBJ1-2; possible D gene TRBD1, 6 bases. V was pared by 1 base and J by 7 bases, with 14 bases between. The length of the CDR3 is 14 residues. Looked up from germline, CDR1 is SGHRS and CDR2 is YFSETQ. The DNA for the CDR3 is TGCGCCAGCAGCTTGAGGGGGGATTATGGTGGCTACACCTTC. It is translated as CASSLRGDYGGYTF.

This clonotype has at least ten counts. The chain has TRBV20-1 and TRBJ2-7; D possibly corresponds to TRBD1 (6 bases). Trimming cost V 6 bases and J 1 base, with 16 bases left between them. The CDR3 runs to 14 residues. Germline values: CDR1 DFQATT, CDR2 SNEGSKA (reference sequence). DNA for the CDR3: TGCAGTGCCATTAGATCGGGACAATCCTACGAGCAGTACTTC. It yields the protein CSAIRSGQSYEQYF.

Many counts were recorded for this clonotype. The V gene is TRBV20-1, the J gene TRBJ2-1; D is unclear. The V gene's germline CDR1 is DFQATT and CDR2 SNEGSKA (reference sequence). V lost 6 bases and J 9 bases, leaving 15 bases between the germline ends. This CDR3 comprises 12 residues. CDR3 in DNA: TGCAGTGCCCCCGGACGGAACGGTGAGCAGTTCTTC. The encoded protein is CSAPGRNGEQFF.

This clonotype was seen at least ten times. CDR3 bases: TGCGCCAGCAGCCAAGACCCGGGGCGACCTGAAGCTTTCTTT. Amino acid sequence: CASSQDPGRPEAFF. The chain links TRBV4-1 to TRBJ1-1, with a tentative D call TRBD1 (5 bases). There are 14 residues in the CDR3. CDR1 is MGHRA, CDR2 YSYEKL, per germline. V dropped 0 bases and J dropped 6 bases, with 11 bases sitting between them.

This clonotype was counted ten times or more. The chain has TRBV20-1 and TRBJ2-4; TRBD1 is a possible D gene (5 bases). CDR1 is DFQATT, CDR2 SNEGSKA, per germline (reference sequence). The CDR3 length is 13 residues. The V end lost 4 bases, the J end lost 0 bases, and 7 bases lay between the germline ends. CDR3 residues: CSATGLAKNIQYF. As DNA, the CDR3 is TGCAGTGCTACAGGGCTAGCCAAAAACATTCAGTACTTC.

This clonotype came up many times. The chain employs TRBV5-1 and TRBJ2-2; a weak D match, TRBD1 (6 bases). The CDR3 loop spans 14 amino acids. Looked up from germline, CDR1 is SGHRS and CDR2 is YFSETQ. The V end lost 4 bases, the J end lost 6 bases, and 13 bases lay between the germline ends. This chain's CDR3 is CASSEDRLPGELFF. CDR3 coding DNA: TGCGCCAGCAGCGAAGACAGGCTGCCCGGGGAGCTGTTTTTT.

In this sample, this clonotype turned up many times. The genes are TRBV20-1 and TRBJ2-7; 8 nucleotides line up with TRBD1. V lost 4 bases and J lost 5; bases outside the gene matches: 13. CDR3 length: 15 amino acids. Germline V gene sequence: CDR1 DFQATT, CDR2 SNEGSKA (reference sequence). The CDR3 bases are TGCAGTGCTAAAACGACCCGGACAGGGATGAACGAGCAGTACTTC. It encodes CSAKTTRTGMNEQYF.

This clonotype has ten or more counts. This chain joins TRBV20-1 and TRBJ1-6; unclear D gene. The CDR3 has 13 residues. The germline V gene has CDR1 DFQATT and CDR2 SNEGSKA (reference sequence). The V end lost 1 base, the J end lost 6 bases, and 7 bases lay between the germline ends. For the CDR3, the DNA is TGCAGTGCTAGAGGCAGACTTAATTCACCCCTCCACTTT. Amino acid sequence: CSARGRLNSPLHF.